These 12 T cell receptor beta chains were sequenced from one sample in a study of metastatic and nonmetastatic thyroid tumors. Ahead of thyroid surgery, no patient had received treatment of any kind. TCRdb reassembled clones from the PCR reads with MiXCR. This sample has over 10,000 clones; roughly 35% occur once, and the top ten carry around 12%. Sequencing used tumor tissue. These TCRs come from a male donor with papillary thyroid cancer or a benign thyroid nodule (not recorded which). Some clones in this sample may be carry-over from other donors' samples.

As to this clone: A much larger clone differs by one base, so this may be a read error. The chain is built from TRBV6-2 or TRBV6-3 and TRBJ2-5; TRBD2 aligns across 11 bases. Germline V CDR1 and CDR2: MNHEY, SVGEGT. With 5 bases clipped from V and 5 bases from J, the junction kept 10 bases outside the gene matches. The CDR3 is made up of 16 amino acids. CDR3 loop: CASSNPTSGSFETQYF. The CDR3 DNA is TGTGCCAGCAGTAATCCCACTAGCGGGAGTTTTGAGACCCAGTACTTC.

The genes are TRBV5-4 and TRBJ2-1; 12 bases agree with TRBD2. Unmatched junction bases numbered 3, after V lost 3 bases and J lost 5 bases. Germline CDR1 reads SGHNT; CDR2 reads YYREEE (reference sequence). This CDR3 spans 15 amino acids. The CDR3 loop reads CASSSRLAGDNEQFF. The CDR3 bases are TGTGCCAGCAGCTCCAGACTAGCGGGAGACAATGAGCAGTTCTTC.

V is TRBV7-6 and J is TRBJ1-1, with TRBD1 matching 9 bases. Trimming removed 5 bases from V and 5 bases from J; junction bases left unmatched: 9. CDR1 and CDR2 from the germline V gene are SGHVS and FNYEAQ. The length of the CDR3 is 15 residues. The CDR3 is CASSPGTGRGTEAFF. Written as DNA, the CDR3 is TGTGCCAGCAGCCCAGGGACAGGGAGGGGAACTGAAGCTTTCTTT.

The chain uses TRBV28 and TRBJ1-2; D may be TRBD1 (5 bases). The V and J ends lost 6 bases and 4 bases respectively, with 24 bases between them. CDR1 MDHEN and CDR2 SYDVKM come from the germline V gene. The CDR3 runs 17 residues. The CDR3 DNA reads TGTGCCAGCAGCCCAGGTGCGCTACAGGTTCGCAGCTATGGCTACACCTTC. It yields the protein CASSPGALQVRSYGYTF.

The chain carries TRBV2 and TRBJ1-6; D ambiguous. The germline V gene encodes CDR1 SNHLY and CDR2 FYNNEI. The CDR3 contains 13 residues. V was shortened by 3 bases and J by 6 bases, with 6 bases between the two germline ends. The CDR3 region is CASSDGFNSPLHF. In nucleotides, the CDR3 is TGTGCCAGCAGTGACGGCTTTAATTCACCCCTCCACTTT.

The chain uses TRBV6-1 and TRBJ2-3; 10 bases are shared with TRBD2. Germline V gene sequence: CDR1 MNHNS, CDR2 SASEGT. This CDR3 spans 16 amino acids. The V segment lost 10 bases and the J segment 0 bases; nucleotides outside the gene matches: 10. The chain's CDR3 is CAICTNSGGSTDTQYF. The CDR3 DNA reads TGTGCCATCTGCACAAATAGCGGGGGGAGCACAGATACGCAGTATTTT.

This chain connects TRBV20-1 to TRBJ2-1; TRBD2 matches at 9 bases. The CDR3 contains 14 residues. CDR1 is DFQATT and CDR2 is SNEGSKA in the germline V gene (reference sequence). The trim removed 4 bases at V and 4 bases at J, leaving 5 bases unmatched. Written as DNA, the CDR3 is TGCAGTGCTACCACTAGCGGGCTATACAATGAGCAGTTCTTC. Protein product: CSATTSGLYNEQFF.

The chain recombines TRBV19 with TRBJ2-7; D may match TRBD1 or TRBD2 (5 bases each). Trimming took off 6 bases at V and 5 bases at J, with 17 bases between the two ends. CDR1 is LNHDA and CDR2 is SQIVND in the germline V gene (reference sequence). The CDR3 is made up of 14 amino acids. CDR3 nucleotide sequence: TGTGCCAGTAGCTTCAGGGACCCCTACCACGAGCAGTACTTC. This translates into CASSFRDPYHEQYF.

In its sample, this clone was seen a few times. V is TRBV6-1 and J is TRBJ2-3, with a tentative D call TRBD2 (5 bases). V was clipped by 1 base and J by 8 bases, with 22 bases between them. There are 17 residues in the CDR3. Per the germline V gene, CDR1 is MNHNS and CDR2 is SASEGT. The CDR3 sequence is CASSEVRASKGLGTQYF. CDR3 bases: TGTGCCAGCAGTGAAGTTCGCGCTAGCAAGGGATTGGGTACGCAGTATTTT.

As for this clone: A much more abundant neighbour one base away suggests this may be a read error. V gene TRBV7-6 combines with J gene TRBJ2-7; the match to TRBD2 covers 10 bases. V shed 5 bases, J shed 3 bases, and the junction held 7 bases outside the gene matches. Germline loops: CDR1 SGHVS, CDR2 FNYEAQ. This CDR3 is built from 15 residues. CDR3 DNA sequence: TGTGCCAGCAGCCTAAGCGGGGGGGTCCTCTACGAGCAGTACTTC. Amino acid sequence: CASSLSGGVLYEQYF.

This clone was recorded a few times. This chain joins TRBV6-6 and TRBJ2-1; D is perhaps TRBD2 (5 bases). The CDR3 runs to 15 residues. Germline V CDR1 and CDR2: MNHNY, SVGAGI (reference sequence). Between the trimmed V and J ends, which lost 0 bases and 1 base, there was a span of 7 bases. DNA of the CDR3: TGTGCCAGCAGTTACTCCGGGGTTTCCTACAATGAGCAGTTCTTC. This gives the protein CASSYSGVSYNEQFF.

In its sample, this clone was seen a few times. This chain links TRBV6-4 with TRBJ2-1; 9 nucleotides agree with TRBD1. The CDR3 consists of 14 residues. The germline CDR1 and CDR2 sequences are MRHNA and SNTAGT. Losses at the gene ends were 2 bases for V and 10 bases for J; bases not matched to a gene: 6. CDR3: CASSDHRGPGEQFF. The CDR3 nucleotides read TGTGCCAGCAGTGACCACAGGGGGCCAGGGGAGCAGTTCTTC.